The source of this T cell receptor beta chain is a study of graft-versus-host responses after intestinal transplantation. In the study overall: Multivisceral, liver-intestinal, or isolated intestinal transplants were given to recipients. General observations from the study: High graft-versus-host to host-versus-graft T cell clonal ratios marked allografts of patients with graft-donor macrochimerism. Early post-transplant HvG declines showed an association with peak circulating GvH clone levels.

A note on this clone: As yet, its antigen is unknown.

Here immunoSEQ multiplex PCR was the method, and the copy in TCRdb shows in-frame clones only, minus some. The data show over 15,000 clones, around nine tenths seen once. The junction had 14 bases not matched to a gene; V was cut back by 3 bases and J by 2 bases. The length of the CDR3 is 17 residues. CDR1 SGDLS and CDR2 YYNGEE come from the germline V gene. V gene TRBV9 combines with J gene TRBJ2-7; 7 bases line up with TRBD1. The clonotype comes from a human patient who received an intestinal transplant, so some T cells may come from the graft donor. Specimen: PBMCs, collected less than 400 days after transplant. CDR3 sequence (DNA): TGTGCCAGCAGCGCGGCCCCCCTTTCAACAGGGGCCTACGAGCAGTACTTC. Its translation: CASSAAPLSTGAYEQYF.